These 25 T cell receptor beta chains share one sample of origin, sequenced in a study of coeliac disease. Profiled with immunoSEQ multiplex PCR; TCRdb holds only in-frame clones, not every one. The sample lists about 4,300 clones; about 61% were seen once. Specimen: lamina propria lymphocytes from the gut. The receptor set was obtained from a woman aged 65 to 85 with celiac disease.

This clone was detected a few times. The chain joins TRBV4-3 to TRBJ1-1; D remains unclear. In germline, CDR1 is LGHNA, CDR2 YSLEER. Trimming pared 1 base from V and 4 bases from J, leaving 10 bases between. The CDR3 totals 14 residues. CDR3 DNA sequence: TGCGCCAGCAGCCAAGGCCGCGGTCTCACTGAAGCTTTCTTT. Encoded protein: CASSQGRGLTEAFF.

This clone was picked up a small number of times. V and J are TRBV30 and TRBJ1-1, with a weak D call TRBD1 (6 bases). In germline, CDR1 is GTSNPN, CDR2 SVGIG (reference sequence). This CDR3 contains 14 residues. Trimming took 2 bases from V and 5 from J, leaving 15 bases between them. The CDR3 DNA sequence: TGTGCCTGGAGTACAGGGACCTTAGGAACTGAAGCTTTCTTT. Its protein product is CAWSTGTLGTEAFF.

This clone was counted a few times. This chain joins TRBV27 and TRBJ1-1; a weak D match, TRBD1 (6 bases). V was pared by 3 bases and J by 6 bases, with 14 bases between. The CDR3 covers 14 residues. CDR1 is MNHEY and CDR2 is SMNVEV in the germline V gene (reference sequence). The CDR3 loop reads CASSFGGAFSEAFF. CDR3 DNA: TGTGCCAGCAGTTTTGGGGGGGCGTTCTCTGAAGCTTTCTTT.

The chain recombines TRBV6-6 with TRBJ1-2; 8 bases align to TRBD1. Germline assignment: CDR1 MNHNY and CDR2 SVGAGI (reference sequence). The CDR3 runs to 16 residues. After removal of 4 bases from V and 5 bases from J, the junction contained 12 bases not matched to a gene. CDR3 nucleotides: TGTGCCAGCAGTTCGGACTCGACAGGGGCAGTATATGGCTACACCTTC. As protein: CASSSDSTGAVYGYTF.

This sequence joins TRBV14 and TRBJ1-1, with D possibly TRBD1 on 5 matching bases. Germline V lookup: CDR1 SGHDN, CDR2 FVKESK. Trimming removed 2 bases from V and 0 bases from J, with 7 bases in between. The CDR3 has 14 amino acids. In nucleotides, the CDR3 is TGTGCCAGCAGCCAACCAGGGATGAACACTGAAGCTTTCTTT. It encodes CASSQPGMNTEAFF.

This chain joins TRBV4-1 and TRBJ1-4, with D possibly being TRBD1 (6 bases). Trimming stripped 0 bases from V and 4 bases from J, with 9 bases between. The CDR3 consists of 15 residues. CDR1 and CDR2 from the germline V gene are MGHRA and YSYEKL. The CDR3 DNA is TGCGCCAGCAGCCAAGAGGGACAACTTAATGAAAAACTGTTTTTT. Its protein is CASSQEGQLNEKLFF.

The V call is TRBV11-3, the J call TRBJ2-7; tentative D call: TRBD1 (5 bases). Trimming shortened V by 3 bases and J by 2 bases, and 14 bases separated the two germline ends. CDR3 length: 15 residues. Germline assignment: CDR1 SGHNT and CDR2 YENEEA. This chain's CDR3 is CASSFRYGQTYEQYF. The CDR3, as DNA: TGTGCCAGCAGCTTCCGGTACGGACAAACCTACGAGCAGTACTTC.

V and J are TRBV13 and TRBJ1-1; 12 nucleotides match TRBD1. The germline gives CDR1 PRHDT, CDR2 FYEKMQ (reference sequence). The CDR3 length is 17 residues. J was trimmed by 8 bases and V by 4 bases; bases with no gene match: 14. CDR3 sequence reads: CASSSPGQGAGRYEAFF. The CDR3 region has the DNA TGTGCCAGCAGCTCTCCGGGACAGGGGGCTGGCAGATACGAAGCTTTCTTT.

V is TRBV4-3 and J is TRBJ2-1; D is possibly TRBD1 (5 bases). Trimming took 0 bases from V and 2 from J, leaving 11 bases between them. The CDR3 contains 16 residues. Looked up from germline, CDR1 is LGHNA and CDR2 is YSLEER. In DNA form, the CDR3 reads TGCGCCAGCAGCCAAGATCACTCAGGGACCTACAATGAGCAGTTCTTC. Protein product: CASSQDHSGTYNEQFF.

CDR3 sequence (DNA): TGCGCCAGCAGCAGGACTAGCGGGGGAATCTACAATGAGCAGTTCTTC. It codes for CASSRTSGGIYNEQFF. The V and J genes are TRBV4-1 and TRBJ2-1; 13 bases line up with TRBD2. The germline V gene encodes CDR1 MGHRA and CDR2 YSYEKL. V lost 5 bases and J lost 3; bases outside the gene matches: 4. The CDR3 sequence is 16 residues long.

The gene calls are TRBV4-1 and TRBJ1-4, with D tentatively TRBD1 (6 bases). This CDR3 has 15 amino acids. The V end was cut by 4 bases, the J end by 5 bases, with 14 bases between. Germline CDR1 and CDR2: MGHRA and YSYEKL. The CDR3, as DNA: TGCGCCAGCAGCCCCGGGGGCGGGAGCAATGAAAAACTGTTTTTT. It is translated as CASSPGGGSNEKLFF.

By proportion, this clone is medium-sized (0.01 to 0.1%). The chain links TRBV30 to TRBJ1-3, with a weak D call TRBD1 (5 bases). This CDR3 has 13 residues. V was cut by 3 bases and J by 4 bases, with 10 bases left in between. Germline values: CDR1 GTSNPN, CDR2 SVGIG (reference sequence). CDR3 sequence: CAWRSSGGNTIYF. The DNA for the CDR3 is TGTGCCTGGAGATCGTCAGGGGGAAACACCATATATTTT.

V and J are TRBV6-5 and TRBJ2-1; TRBD1 is a possible D gene (6 bases). CDR1 is MNHEY and CDR2 is SVGAGI in the germline V gene. This CDR3 region has 15 residues. V was pared by 2 bases and J by 7 bases, with 15 bases between. Here the CDR3 reads CASSYAAGDGNEQFF. The CDR3 DNA is TGTGCCAGCAGTTACGCCGCAGGGGACGGGAATGAGCAGTTCTTC.

This chain uses TRBV4-3 with TRBJ2-2, with D maybe TRBD1 (5 bases). The germline V gene encodes CDR1 LGHNA and CDR2 YSLEER. The CDR3 loop spans 15 amino acids. Trimming removed 2 bases at V and 2 bases at J, with 9 bases between. CDR3 DNA: TGCGCCAGCAGCCAACGGACACCCAACACCGGGGAGCTGTTTTTT. It codes for CASSQRTPNTGELFF.

Only a few counts were recorded for this clone. The chain couples TRBV11-2 to TRBJ2-3; D uncertain. The CDR3 is 12 residues long. V was clipped by 7 bases and J by 4 bases, with 9 bases between them. CDR1 SGHAT and CDR2 FQNNGV come from the germline V gene. This CDR3 is CASIRVPDTQYF. The DNA of the CDR3 is TGTGCCAGCATAAGAGTCCCAGATACGCAGTATTTT.

The rearrangement uses TRBV7-8 and TRBJ2-2; D is possibly TRBD1 (5 bases). Germline V gene sequence: CDR1 SGHVS, CDR2 FQNEAQ. The CDR3 extends over 14 amino acids. Trimming left V 6 bases short and J 4 bases short, with 12 bases between. The CDR3 sequence is CASRVAGSTGELFF. In DNA form, the CDR3 reads TGTGCCAGCAGGGTAGCAGGGTCCACCGGGGAGCTGTTTTTT.

This chain links TRBV7-8 with TRBJ1-2, with 10 bases identical to TRBD1. After removal of 6 bases from V and 7 bases from J, the junction contained 8 bases not matched to a gene. The CDR3 extends over 14 amino acids. The germline gives CDR1 SGHVS, CDR2 FQNEAQ. The CDR3 region is CASSMDRGNFGYTF. For the CDR3, the DNA is TGTGCCAGCAGTATGGACAGGGGGAATTTTGGCTACACCTTC.

The V and J genes are TRBV20-1 and TRBJ2-5, with D tentatively TRBD2 (6 bases). CDR1 is DFQATT and CDR2 is SNEGSKA in the germline V gene (reference sequence). This CDR3 region has 11 residues. The CDR3 spells CRPAGQETQYF. CDR3 nucleotides: TGCAGACCAGCGGGCCAAGAGACCCAGTACTTC.

There are a few counts of this clone. The chain combines TRBV5-1 with TRBJ1-5; tentative D call: TRBD1 (6 bases). The CDR3 sequence is 15 residues long. Germline assignment: CDR1 SGHRS and CDR2 YFSETQ. With 1 base removed from V and 5 bases from J, the gap between germline ends came to 13 bases. CDR3 DNA sequence: TGCGCCAGCAGCTTGAAAACAGGGATCGATCAGCCCCAGCATTTT. Protein sequence: CASSLKTGIDQPQHF.

In this sample, this clone turned up once. The rearrangement uses TRBV11-2 and TRBJ2-1; TRBD2 agrees at 8 bases. CDR1 and CDR2 from the germline V gene are SGHAT and FQNNGV. The CDR3 loop spans 13 amino acids. After removal of 5 bases from V and 10 bases from J, the junction contained 7 bases not matched to a gene. Written as DNA, the CDR3 is TGTGCCAGCAGCCAGGGACTAGAGCGCGAGCAGTTCTTC. Translated, it gives CASSQGLEREQFF.

This clone was seen only a few times. CDR3 amino acids: CASSSGETYNEQFF. For the CDR3, the DNA is TGTGCCAGCAGTTCCGGAGAGACCTACAATGAGCAGTTCTTC. The V gene is TRBV27, the J gene TRBJ2-1; no firm D call. CDR1 and CDR2 (germline): MNHEY, SMNVEV (reference sequence). This CDR3 contains 14 residues. V was pared by 4 bases and J by 2 bases, with 9 bases between.

Concerning this clone itself: A junction boundary mismatches the germline segment, possibly from a read error. This rearrangement joins TRBV5-6 to TRBJ2-7; the match to TRBD1 covers 7 bases. Germline V gene sequence: CDR1 SGHDT, CDR2 YYEEEE. This CDR3 region has 14 residues. CDR3 nucleotide sequence: TGTGCCAGCAGCTTTACAGGGGTAGTTTACGAGCAGCACTTC. Translating gives CASSFTGVVYEQHF.

The chain joins TRBV5-4 to TRBJ2-4, with 12 positions matching TRBD2. This CDR3 contains 15 residues. J lost 5 bases, V lost 4 bases, and 4 bases had no gene match. The germline CDR1 and CDR2 sequences are SGHNT and YYREEE (reference sequence). CDR3 residues: CASSRTSGDQNIQYF. CDR3 DNA: TGTGCCAGCAGCCGGACTAGCGGGGACCAAAACATTCAGTACTTC.

This clone occurred a few times. The V and J genes are TRBV6-1 and TRBJ1-2; 10 nucleotides line up with TRBD1. Unmatched junction bases numbered 2, after V lost 11 bases and J lost 2 bases. The CDR3 length is 12 residues. Germline CDR1 MNHNS, CDR2 SASEGT. The CDR3 reads CALTGGNYGYTF. The CDR3 bases are TGTGCCTTGACAGGGGGCAACTATGGCTACACCTTC.

The V call is TRBV7-9, the J call TRBJ1-2; 10 bases are a match to TRBD1. Germline trimming cut 5 bases from V and 6 bases from J; bases unmatched to any gene: 6. The CDR3 runs 14 residues. Germline lookup yields CDR1 SEHNR and CDR2 FQNEAQ (reference sequence). In DNA form, the CDR3 reads TGTGCCAGCAGCCCCCGGGACAGGGGTGATGGCTACACCTTC. This gives the protein CASSPRDRGDGYTF.